The 10 T cell receptor beta chains reported below all come from one sample, sequenced in a study of PD-1 blockade in classical Hodgkin lymphoma. Profiling relied on immunoSEQ multiplex PCR, and the TCRdb table lists in-frame clones only, not all of them. Counted here are 40,000 to 45,000 clones, about three quarters occurring once; the ten biggest clones make up roughly 12%. Relapse was seen in all patients after autologous stem cell transplantation, and brentuximab vedotin exposure was variable. The material was peripheral blood mononuclear cells (PBMCs), obtained at baseline. These receptors came from a human donor with classical Hodgkin lymphoma.

This chain links TRBV18 with TRBJ1-2; D gene unclear. The CDR3 spans 14 residues. Germline V gene sequence: CDR1 KGHSH, CDR2 LQKENI. With 2 bases removed from V and 6 bases from J, the gap between germline ends came to 13 bases. CDR3 protein: CASSPFSGTDGYTF. CDR3 bases: TGTGCCAGCTCACCATTCTCAGGAACGGATGGCTACACCTTC.

J is TRBJ2-3 and V is TRBV6-5; the D gene is possibly TRBD2 (6 bases). The CDR3 loop spans 15 amino acids. Deletions cut 2 bases from V and 11 bases from J, with 20 bases between. CDR1 MNHEY and CDR2 SVGAGI come from the germline V gene. Here the CDR3 DNA reads TGTGCCAGCAGTTACCAGCCGGGACTCCAGATCGAGCAGTATTTT. Protein: CASSYQPGLQIEQYF.

The V gene is TRBV2, the J gene TRBJ2-3; no definite D call. CDR3 length equals 11 residues. Germline CDR1 is SNHLY and CDR2 is FYNNEI. The V and J ends lost 10 bases and 0 bases respectively, with 5 bases between them. The CDR3 protein is CAKGSTDTQYF. The CDR3 DNA follows: TGTGCCAAGGGTAGCACAGATACGCAGTATTTT.

This clone has only one observation. The rearrangement links TRBV18 to TRBJ2-6; TRBD1 might be the D (5 bases). This CDR3 comprises 17 residues. The germline gives CDR1 KGHSH, CDR2 LQKENI. V lost 2 bases and J lost 5, with 16 bases in between. The CDR3 bases are TGTGCCAGCTCACCAAGACTTATTTGGGGCCGGGCCAACGTCCTGACTTTC. Translated, it gives CASSPRLIWGRANVLTF.

The J gene is TRBJ1-2, the V gene TRBV4-3; no clear D. CDR3 length equals 15 residues. Between the trimmed V and J ends, which lost 1 base and 2 bases, there was a span of 11 bases. Per germline, CDR1 LGHNA and CDR2 YSLEER. In DNA form, the CDR3 reads TGCGCCAGCAGCCAAGGTGCGGGTTGGAACTATGGCTACACCTTC. It codes for CASSQGAGWNYGYTF.

The chain has TRBV27 and TRBJ2-7, with D perhaps assigned TRBD1 or TRBD2 (5 bases each). Trimming took off 6 bases at V and 7 bases at J, with 16 bases between the two ends. The CDR3 consists of 13 residues. Per the germline V gene, CDR1 is MNHEY and CDR2 is SMNVEV (reference sequence). The CDR3 region is CASSLTWGYEQYF. The DNA of the CDR3 is TGTGCCAGCAGCCTGACGTGGGGGTATGAGCAGTACTTC.

The chain links TRBV7-9 to TRBJ1-1; D gene ambiguous. The germline V gene encodes CDR1 SEHNR and CDR2 FQNEAQ (reference sequence). The CDR3 is 15 amino acids. V shed 4 bases and J shed 0 bases, with 12 bases lying between them. The CDR3 loop is CASSSWEDLNTEAFF. In DNA, the CDR3 is TGTGCCAGCAGCTCCTGGGAGGACCTGAACACTGAAGCTTTCTTT.

The chain links TRBV5-1 to TRBJ2-1; 12 bases align to TRBD2. From germline, CDR1 is SGHRS and CDR2 YFSETQ. After removal of 3 bases from V and 3 bases from J, the junction contained 1 base not matched to a gene. The CDR3 sequence is 15 residues long. In nucleotides, the CDR3 is TGCGCCAGCAGCTCTAGCGGGGGGGTCTACAATGAGCAGTTCTTC. It encodes CASSSSGGVYNEQFF.

This chain links TRBV6-1 with TRBJ2-3; tentative D call: TRBD2 (6 bases). The CDR3 contains 15 residues. CDR1 is MNHNS, CDR2 SASEGT, per germline. The V end was cut by 0 bases, the J end by 0 bases, with 7 bases between. DNA for the CDR3: TGTGCCAGCAGTGAAGCGGGGGGTAGCACAGATACGCAGTATTTT. This translates into CASSEAGGSTDTQYF.

V and J are TRBV21-1 and TRBJ1-6. TRBV21-1 is a pseudogene locus. CDR3 length equals 16 residues. CDR3: CASSAFLATHNSPLHF. DNA for the CDR3: TGTGCCAGCAGCGCCTTTTTAGCTACACATAATTCACCCCTCCACTTT.